This T cell receptor beta chain originates from a study of CD8 T cells in Susac syndrome. An amount of RNA that ranged from roughly 0.45 to 1 ug was reverse transcribed with random hexamers. Multiplex immunoSEQ PCR targeted 54 Vbeta and 13 Jbeta TCR beta segments. TCRdb called the immunoSEQ multiplex PCR reads again in MiXCR, with one record for every CDR3 protein. Among around 77,000 distinct CDR3 sequences, roughly 95% were seen once, and the ten largest hold 0.11%. The germline CDR1 and CDR2 sequences are SNHLY and FYNNEI. V dropped 4 bases and J dropped 1; count of bases not matched to a gene: 3. This CDR3 has 14 residues.

The chain uses TRBV2 and TRBJ2-5, with 7 bases identical to TRBD1. This receptor was taken from a human donor with multiple sclerosis. Material for sequencing was CD4+ T cells from PBMCs. CDR3 DNA sequence: TGTGCCAGCAGTGTGGACAGGTTCCAAGAGACCCAGTACTTC. Translated, it gives CASSVDRFQETQYF.